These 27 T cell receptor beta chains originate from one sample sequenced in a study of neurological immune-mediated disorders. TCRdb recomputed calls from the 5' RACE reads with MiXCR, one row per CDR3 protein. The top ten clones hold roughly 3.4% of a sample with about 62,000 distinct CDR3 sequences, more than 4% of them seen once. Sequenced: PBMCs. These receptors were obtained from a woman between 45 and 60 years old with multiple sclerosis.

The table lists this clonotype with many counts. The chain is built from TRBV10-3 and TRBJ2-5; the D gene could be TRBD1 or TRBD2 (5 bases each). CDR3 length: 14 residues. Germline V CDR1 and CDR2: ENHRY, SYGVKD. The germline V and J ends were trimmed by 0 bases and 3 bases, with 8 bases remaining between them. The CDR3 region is CAISESEGKETQYF. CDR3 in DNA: TGTGCCATCAGTGAGTCCGAGGGGAAAGAGACCCAGTACTTC.

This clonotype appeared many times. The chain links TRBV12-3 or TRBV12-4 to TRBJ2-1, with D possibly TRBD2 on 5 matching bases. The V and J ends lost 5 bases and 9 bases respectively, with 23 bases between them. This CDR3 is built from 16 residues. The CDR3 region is CASSPLGYDPRAEQFF. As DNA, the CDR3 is TGTGCCAGCAGTCCGCTGGGGTACGACCCGCGGGCTGAGCAGTTCTTC.

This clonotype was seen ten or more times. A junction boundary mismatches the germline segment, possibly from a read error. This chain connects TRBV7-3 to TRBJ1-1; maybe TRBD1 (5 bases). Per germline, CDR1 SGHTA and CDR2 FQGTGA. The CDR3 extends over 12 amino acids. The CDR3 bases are TGTGCCAGCAGCTTAATCGCCGGGGCCCCATCCTTT. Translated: CASSLIAGAPSF. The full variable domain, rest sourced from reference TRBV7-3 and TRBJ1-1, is GAGVSQTPSNKVTEKGKYVELRCDPISGHTALYWYRQSLGQGPEFLIYFQGTGAADDSGLPNDRFFAVRPEGSVSTLKIQRTERGDSAVYLCASSLIAGAPSFGQGTRLTVV.

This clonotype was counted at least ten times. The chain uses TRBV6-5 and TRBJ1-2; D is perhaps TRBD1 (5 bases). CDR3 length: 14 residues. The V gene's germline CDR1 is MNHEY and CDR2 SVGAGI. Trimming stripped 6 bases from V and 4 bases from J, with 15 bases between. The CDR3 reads CASSPLQGSYGYTF. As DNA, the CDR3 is TGTGCCAGCAGCCCCCTCCAGGGCTCCTATGGCTACACCTTC.

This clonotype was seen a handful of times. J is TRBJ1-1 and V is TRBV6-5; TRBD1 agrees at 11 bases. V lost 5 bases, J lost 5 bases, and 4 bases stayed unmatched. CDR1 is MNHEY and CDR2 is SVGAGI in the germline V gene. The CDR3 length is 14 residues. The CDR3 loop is CASSPGTGGTEAFF. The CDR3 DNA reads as TGTGCCAGCAGTCCCGGGACAGGGGGGACTGAAGCTTTCTTT.

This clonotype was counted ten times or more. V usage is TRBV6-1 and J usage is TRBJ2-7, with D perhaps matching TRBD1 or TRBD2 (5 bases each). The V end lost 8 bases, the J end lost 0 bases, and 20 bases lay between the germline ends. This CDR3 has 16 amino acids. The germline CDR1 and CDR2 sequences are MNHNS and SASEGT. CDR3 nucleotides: TGTGCCAGCTGGGGAACCACGGGGCCTAACTCCTACGAGCAGTACTTC. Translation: CASWGTTGPNSYEQYF.

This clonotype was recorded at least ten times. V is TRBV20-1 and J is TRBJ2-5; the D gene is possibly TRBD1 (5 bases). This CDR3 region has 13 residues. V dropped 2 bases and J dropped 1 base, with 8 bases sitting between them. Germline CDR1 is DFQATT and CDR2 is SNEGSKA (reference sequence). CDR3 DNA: TGCAGTGCTAGACCGACAGCCCAAGAGACCCAGTACTTC. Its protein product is CSARPTAQETQYF.

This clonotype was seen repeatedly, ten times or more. The CDR3: CASSPSPTYNEQFF. The DNA for the CDR3 is TGTGCCAGCAGCCCGAGTCCGACGTACAATGAGCAGTTCTTC. This chain joins TRBV7-2 and TRBJ2-1; no clear D gene. This CDR3 has 14 amino acids. Germline-derived CDR1 and CDR2 are SGHTA and FQGNSA. V was trimmed by 5 bases and J by 4 bases, leaving 12 bases between them.

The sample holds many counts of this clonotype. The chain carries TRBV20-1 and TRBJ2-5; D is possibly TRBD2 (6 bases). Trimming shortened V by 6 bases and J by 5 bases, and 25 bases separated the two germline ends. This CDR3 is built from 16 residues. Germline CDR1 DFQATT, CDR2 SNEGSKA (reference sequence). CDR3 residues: CSARRAGLGFEETQYF. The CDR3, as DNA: TGCAGTGCAAGGAGGGCGGGCCTAGGGTTTGAGGAGACCCAGTACTTC.

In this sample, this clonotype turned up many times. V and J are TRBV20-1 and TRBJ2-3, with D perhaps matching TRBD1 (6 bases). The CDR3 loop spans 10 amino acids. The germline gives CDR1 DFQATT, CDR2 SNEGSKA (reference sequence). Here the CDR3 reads CRETGDTQYF. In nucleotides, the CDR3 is TGCAGGGAAACAGGGGATACGCAGTATTTT.

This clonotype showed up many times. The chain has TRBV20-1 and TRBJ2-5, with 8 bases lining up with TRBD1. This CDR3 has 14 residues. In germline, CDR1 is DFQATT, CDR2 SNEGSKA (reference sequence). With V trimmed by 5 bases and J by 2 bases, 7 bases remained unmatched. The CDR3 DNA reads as TGCAGTGCTTACCGGGACAGGCTTCAAGAGACCCAGTACTTC. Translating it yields CSAYRDRLQETQYF.

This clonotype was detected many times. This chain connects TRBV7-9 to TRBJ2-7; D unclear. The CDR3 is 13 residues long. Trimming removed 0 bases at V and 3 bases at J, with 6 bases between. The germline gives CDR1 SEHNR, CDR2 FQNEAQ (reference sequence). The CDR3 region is CASSLALGYEQYF. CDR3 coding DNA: TGTGCCAGCAGCTTAGCGCTGGGCTACGAGCAGTACTTC.

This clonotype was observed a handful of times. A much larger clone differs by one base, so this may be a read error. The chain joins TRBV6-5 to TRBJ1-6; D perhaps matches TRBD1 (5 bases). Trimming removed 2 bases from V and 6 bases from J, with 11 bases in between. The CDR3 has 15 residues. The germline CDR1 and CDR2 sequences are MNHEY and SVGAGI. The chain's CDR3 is CASSYQGKTNSPLHF. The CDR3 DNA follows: TGTGCCAGCAGTTACCAGGGAAAGACTAATTCACCCCTCCACTTT.

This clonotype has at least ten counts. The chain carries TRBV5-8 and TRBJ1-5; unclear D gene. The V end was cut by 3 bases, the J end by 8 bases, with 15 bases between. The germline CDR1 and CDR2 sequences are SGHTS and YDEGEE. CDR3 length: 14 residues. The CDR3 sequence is CASSSPGREKPQHF. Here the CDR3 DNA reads TGTGCCAGCAGCTCGCCGGGAAGGGAGAAGCCCCAGCATTTT.

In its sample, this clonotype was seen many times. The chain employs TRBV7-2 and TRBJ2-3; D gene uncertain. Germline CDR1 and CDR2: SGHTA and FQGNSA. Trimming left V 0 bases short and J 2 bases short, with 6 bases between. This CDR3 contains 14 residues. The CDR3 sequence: CASSLAMPTDTQYF. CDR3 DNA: TGTGCCAGCAGCTTAGCAATGCCCACAGATACGCAGTATTTT.

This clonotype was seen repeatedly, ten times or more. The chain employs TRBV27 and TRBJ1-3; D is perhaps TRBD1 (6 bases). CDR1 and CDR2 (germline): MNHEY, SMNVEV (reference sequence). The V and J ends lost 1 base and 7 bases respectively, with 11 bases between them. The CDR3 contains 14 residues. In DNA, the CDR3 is TGTGCCAGCAGTTTATTAGCAGGGGCGAACACCATATATTTT. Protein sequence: CASSLLAGANTIYF.

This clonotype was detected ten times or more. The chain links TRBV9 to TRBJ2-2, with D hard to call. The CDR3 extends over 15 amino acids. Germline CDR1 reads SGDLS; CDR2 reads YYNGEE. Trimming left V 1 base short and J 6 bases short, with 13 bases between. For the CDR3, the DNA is TGTGCCAGCAGCGTAAACCAACTGGTGGCCGGGGAGCTGTTTTTT. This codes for CASSVNQLVAGELFF. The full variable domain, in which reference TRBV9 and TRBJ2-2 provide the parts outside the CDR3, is DSGVTQTPKHLITATGQRVTLRCSPRSGDLSVYWYQQSLDQGLQFLIQYYNGEERAKGNILERFSAQQFPDLHSELNLSSLELGDSALYFCASSVNQLVAGELFFGEGSRLTVL.

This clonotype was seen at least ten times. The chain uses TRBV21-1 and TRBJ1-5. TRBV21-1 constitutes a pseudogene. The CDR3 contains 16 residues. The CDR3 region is CASSKEGVGGNQPQHF. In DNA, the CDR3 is TGTGCCAGCAGCAAGGAGGGTGTGGGGGGCAATCAGCCCCAGCATTTT.

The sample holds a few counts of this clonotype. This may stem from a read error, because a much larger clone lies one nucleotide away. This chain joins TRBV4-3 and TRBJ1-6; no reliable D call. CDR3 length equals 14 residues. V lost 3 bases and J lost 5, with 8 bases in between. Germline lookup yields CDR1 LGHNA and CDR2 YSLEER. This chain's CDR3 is CASSQSTDNSPLHF. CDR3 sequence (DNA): TGCGCCAGCAGCCAGAGTACAGATAATTCACCCCTCCACTTT.

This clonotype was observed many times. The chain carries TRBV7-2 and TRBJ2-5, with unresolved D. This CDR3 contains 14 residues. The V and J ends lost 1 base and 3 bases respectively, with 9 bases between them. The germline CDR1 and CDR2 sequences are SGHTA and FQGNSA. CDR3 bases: TGTGCCAGCAGCTTAGGACCCAGGAAAGAGACCCAGTACTTC. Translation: CASSLGPRKETQYF.

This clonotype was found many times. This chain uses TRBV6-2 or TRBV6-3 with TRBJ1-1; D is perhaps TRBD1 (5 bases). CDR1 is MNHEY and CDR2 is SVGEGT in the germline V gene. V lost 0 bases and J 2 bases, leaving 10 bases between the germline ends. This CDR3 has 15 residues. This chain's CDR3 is CASSYSRGANTEAFF. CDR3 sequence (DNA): TGTGCCAGCAGTTACTCGAGAGGGGCAAACACTGAAGCTTTCTTT.

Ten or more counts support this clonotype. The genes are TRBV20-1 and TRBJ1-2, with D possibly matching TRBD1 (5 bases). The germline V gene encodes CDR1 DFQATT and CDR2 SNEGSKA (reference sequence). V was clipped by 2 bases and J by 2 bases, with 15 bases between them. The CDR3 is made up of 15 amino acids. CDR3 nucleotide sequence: TGCAGTGCTAGATTCTATAGCAGGGTAAACTATGGCTACACCTTC. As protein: CSARFYSRVNYGYTF.

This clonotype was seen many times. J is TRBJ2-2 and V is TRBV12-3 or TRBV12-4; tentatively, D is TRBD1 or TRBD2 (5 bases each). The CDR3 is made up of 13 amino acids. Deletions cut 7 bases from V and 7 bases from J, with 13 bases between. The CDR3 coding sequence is TGTGCCAGCACTAGGGGCGGAGGCGGGGAGCTGTTTTTT. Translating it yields CASTRGGGGELFF.

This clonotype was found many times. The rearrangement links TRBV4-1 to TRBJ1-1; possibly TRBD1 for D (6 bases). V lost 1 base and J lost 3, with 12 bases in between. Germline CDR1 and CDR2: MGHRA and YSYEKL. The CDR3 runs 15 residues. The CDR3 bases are TGCGCCAGCAGCCAAGTCGAGGGACATCACACTGAAGCTTTCTTT. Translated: CASSQVEGHHTEAFF.

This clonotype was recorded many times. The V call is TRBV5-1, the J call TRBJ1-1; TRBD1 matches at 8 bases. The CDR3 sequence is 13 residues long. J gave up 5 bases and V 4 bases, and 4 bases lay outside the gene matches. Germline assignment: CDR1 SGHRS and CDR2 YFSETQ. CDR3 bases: TGCGCCAGCAGCGCAGGGGGCAAAACTGAAGCTTTCTTT. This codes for CASSAGGKTEAFF.

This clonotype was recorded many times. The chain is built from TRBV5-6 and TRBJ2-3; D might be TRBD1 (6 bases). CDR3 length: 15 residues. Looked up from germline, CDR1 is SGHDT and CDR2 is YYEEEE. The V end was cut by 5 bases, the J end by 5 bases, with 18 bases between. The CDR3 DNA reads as TGTGCCAGCAGGGACCCCAGGACAGTGGAAGATACGCAGTATTTT. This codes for CASRDPRTVEDTQYF.

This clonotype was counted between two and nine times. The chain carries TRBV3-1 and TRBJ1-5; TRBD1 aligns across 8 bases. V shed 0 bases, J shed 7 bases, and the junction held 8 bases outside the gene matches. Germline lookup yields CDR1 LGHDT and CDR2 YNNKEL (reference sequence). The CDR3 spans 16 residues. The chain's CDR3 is CASSQDGGQGSQPQHF. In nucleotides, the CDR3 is TGTGCCAGCAGCCAAGATGGTGGACAGGGTAGCCAGCCCCAGCATTTT.